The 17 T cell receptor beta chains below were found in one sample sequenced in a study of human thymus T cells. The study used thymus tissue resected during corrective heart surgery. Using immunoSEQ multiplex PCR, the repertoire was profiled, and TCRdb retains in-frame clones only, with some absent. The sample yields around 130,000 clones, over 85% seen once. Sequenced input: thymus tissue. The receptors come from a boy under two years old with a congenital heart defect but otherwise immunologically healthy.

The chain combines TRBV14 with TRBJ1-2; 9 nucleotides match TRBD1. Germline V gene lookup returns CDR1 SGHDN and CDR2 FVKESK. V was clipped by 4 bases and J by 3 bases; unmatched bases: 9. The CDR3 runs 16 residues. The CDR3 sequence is CASSRDRAPPDYGYTF. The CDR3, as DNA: TGTGCCAGCAGCCGGGACAGGGCCCCTCCTGACTATGGCTACACCTTC.

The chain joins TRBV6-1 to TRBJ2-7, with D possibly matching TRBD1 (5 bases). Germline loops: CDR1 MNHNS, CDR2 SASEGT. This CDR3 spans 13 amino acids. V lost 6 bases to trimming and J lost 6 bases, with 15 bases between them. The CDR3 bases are TGTGCCAGCAGGGAGAGCAGGGTTGGCGAGCAGTACTTC. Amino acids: CASRESRVGEQYF.

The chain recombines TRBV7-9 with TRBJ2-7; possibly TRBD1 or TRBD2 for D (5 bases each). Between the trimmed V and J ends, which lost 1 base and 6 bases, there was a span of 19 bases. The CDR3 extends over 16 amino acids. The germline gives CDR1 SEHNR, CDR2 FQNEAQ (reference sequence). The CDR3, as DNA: TGTGCCAGCAGCTTAGGGGGGAGCATCCACCTGCCCGAGCAGTACTTC. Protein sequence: CASSLGGSIHLPEQYF.

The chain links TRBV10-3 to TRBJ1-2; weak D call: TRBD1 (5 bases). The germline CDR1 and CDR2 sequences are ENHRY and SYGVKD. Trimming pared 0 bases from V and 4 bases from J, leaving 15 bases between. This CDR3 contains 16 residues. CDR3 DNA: TGTGCCATCAGTGAGTCGGGGGGGGGAAGCCCCTATGGCTACACCTTC. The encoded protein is CAISESGGGSPYGYTF.

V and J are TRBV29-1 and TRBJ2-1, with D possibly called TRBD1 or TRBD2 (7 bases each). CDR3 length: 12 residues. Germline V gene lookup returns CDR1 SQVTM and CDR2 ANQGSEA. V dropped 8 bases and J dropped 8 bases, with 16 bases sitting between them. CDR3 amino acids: CSLRGREDEQFF. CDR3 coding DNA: TGCAGCCTCAGGGGGAGGGAGGATGAGCAGTTCTTC.

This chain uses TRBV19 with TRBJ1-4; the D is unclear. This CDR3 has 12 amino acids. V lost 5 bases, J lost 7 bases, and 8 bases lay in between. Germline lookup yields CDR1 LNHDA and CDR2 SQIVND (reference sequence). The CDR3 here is CASSGGLEKLFF. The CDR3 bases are TGTGCCAGTAGTGGCGGGCTTGAAAAACTGTTTTTT.

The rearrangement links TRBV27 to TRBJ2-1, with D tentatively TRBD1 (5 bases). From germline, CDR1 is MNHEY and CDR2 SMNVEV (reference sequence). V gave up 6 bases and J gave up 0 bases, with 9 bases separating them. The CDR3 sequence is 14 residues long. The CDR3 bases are TGTGCCAGCAGGGACAACCCCTCCTACAATGAGCAGTTCTTC. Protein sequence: CASRDNPSYNEQFF.

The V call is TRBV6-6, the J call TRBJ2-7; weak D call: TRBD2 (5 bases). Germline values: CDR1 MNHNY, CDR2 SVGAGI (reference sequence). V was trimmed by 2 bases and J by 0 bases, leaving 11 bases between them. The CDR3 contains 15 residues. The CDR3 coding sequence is TGTGCCAGCAGTTACCTCAGAGGGTCCTCCTACGAGCAGTACTTC. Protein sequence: CASSYLRGSSYEQYF.

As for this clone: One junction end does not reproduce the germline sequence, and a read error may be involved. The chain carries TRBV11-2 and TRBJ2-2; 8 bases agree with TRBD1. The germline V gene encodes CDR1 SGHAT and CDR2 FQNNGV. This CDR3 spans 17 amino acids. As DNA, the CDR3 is TGTGCCAGCAGAGGGGGGCCCAGGACAGGGAACGCCGGGGAGCTGTTTTTT. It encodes CASRGGPRTGNAGELFF.

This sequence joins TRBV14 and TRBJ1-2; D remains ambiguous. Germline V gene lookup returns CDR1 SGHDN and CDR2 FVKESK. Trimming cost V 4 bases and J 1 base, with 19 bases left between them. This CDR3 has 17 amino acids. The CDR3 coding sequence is TGTGCCAGCAGCCGAGGTTTTTGGGTACGTGTTAACTATGGCTACACCTTC. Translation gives CASSRGFWVRVNYGYTF.

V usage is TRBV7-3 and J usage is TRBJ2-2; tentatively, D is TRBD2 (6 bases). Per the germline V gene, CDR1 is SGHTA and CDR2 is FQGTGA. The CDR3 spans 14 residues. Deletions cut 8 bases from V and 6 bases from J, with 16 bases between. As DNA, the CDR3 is TGTGCCAGCGGGGAGGCTCAAGGGGCCGGGGAGCTGTTTTTT. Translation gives CASGEAQGAGELFF.

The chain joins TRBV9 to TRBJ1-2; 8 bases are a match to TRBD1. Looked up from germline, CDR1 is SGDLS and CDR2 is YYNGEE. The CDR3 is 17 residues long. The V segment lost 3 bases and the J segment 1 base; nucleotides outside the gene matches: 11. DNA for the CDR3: TGTGCCAGCAGCGCGAGACAGGGGAGTGGGGTTAACTATGGCTACACCTTC. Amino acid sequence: CASSARQGSGVNYGYTF.

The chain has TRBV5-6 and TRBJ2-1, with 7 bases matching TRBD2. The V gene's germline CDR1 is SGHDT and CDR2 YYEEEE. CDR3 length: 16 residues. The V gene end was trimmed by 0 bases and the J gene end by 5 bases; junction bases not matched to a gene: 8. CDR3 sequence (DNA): TGTGCCAGCAGCTTGGGTCGGGCTAGCGGAGACAATGAGCAGTTCTTC. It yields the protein CASSLGRASGDNEQFF.

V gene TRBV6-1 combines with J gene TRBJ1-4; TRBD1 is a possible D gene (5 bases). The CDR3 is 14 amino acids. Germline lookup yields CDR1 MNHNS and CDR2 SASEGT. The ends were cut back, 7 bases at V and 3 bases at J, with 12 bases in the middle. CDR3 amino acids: CASKPRDPNEKLFF. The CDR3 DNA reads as TGTGCCAGCAAACCCAGGGATCCTAATGAAAAACTGTTTTTT.

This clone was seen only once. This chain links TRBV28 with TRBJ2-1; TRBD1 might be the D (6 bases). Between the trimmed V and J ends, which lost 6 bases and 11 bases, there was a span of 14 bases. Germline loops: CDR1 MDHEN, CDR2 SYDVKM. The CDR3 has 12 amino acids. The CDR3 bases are TGTGCCAGCAGGTCCCAGACAGGTCAGCAGTTCTTC. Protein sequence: CASRSQTGQQFF. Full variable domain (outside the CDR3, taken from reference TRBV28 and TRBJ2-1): DVKVTQSSRYLVKRTGEKVFLECVQDMDHENMFWYRQDPGLGLRLIYFSYDVKMKEKGDIPEGYSVSREKKERFSLILESASTNQTSMYLCASRSQTGQQFFGPGTRLTVL.

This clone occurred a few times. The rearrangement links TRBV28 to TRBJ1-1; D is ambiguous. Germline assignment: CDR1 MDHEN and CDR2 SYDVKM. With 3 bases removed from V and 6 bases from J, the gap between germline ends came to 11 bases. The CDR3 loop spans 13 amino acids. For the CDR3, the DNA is TGTGCCAGCAGTTTGAGGGAGGTTGCTGAAGCTTTCTTT. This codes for CASSLREVAEAFF.

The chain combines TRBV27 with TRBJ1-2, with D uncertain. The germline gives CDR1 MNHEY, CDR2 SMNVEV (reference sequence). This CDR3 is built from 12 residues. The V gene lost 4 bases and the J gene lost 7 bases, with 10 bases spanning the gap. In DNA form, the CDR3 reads TGTGCCAGCAGTTCCCGACGGAGTGGCTACACCTTC. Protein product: CASSSRRSGYTF.